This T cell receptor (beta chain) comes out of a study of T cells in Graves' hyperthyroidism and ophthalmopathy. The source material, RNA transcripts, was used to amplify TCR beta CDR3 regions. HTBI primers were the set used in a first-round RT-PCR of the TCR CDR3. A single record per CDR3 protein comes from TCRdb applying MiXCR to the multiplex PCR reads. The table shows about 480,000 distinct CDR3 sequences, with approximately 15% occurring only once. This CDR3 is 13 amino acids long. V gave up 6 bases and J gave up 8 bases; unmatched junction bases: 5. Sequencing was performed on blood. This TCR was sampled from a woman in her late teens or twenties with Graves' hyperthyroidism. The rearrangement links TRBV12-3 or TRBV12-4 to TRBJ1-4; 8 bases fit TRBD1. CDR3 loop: CASRMTGEEKLFF. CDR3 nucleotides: TGTGCCAGCAGAATGACAGGGGAAGAAAAACTGTTTTTT.